These T cell receptor beta chains were read from a single sample in a study of cytomegalovirus exposure and HLA in healthy donors. Here immunoSEQ multiplex PCR was the method, and the copy in TCRdb shows in-frame clones only, minus some. Of around 110,000 clones listed, 82% are singletons. The sequenced sample was PBMCs. These receptors were taken from a middle-aged man in good health and CMV-seronegative. Each CDR3 is given with its conserved first and last residue. The D gene is left open where the match is weak. Clone size is given for some rows only: seen once, a few or many times, or a class if the clone is expanded.

TGTGCCAGCAGCCCGAGGCCCGTGAGGCAGTATTTT | CASSPRPVRQYF | - | TRBV6-5 | - | 12 | TRBJ2-3
TGTGCCAGCAGTGTAGGGCTAGCGCCAGATACGCAGTATTTT | CASSVGLAPDTQYF | - | TRBV6-4 | - | 14 | TRBJ2-3
TGTGCCAGCTCACCACTTTCGGGAGGCAGCAATCAGCCCCAGCATTTT | CASSPLSGGSNQPQHF | - | TRBV18 | - | 16 | TRBJ1-5
TGTGCCATCAGTGAACAGCAAGGTGGAAACACCATATATTTT | CAISEQQGGNTIYF | - | TRBV10-3 | - | 14 | TRBJ1-3
TGCGCCAGCAGTGCCGACGGAGGCCAGCCCCAGCATTTT | CASSADGGQPQHF | - | TRBV10-1 | - | 13 | TRBJ1-5
TGTGCCAGCAGTCCCACACGGGGTGGCTACACCTTC | CASSPTRGGYTF | - | TRBV6-5 | - | 12 | TRBJ1-2
TGTGCCAGTAGTAGGACAGTGAACACTGAAGCTTTCTTT | CASSRTVNTEAFF | - | TRBV19 | - | 13 | TRBJ1-1
TGCGCCAGCAGCTGGGGGGATGAGCAGTTCTTC | CASSWGDEQFF | - | TRBV5-1 | - | 11 | TRBJ2-1
TGCGCCAGCAGCTTGAACAGGGTGGGCTCTGGAAACACCATATATTTT | CASSLNRVGSGNTIYF | - | TRBV5-1 | - | 16 | TRBJ1-3
TGTGCCAGCAGCGTAGTGGCAGGGGATCCGCAGTACTTC | CASSVVAGDPQYF | - | TRBV9 | - | 13 | TRBJ2-7
TGTGCCAGCAGTGAATCGGTATCGGACTATTCCTACGAGCAGTACTTC | CASSESVSDYSYEQYF | - | TRBV2 | - | 16 | TRBJ2-7
TGTGCCAGCAGCTTGAAGCAGACAATCCCAGATACGCAGTATTTT | CASSLKQTIPDTQYF | - | TRBV5-4 | - | 15 | TRBJ2-3
TGTGCCAGCAGCTTGGGGAGGGAACACACCTTC | CASSLGREHTF | - | TRBV5-4 | few | 11 | TRBJ1-2
TGCAGCGTTGTTTTAGGGGCCAACAGGGGGCCAGGGGGCTACACCTTC | CSVVLGANRGPGGYTF | TRBD1 | TRBV29-1 | - | 16 | TRBJ1-2
TGCGCCAGCAGCCAGGGGCTCGGACAGCCCGGTGGCTACACCTTC | CASSQGLGQPGGYTF | - | TRBV4-1 | - | 15 | TRBJ1-2
TGTGCCAGCAGTGTCCGCGGGGCCAAGGTCACTGAAGCTTTCTTT | CASSVRGAKVTEAFF | - | TRBV2 | - | 15 | TRBJ1-1
TGTGCCAGCAGTGGGACAGAGGGCACTGAAGCTTTCTTT | CASSGTEGTEAFF | - | TRBV2 | few | 13 | TRBJ1-1
TGTGCCAGCAGCTTATTCGCGGGGGCAGCCACAGATACGCAGTATTTT | CASSLFAGAATDTQYF | - | TRBV7-6 | - | 16 | TRBJ2-3
TGTGCCAGCGGAAGACGCGCGCAGGGGCCAGGGGCTTTCTTT | CASGRRAQGPGAFF | - | TRBV28 | - | 14 | TRBJ1-1
TGTGCCATCAGTGCCCAGGGGGCGACCTACAATGAGCAGTTCTTC | CAISAQGATYNEQFF | TRBD1 | TRBV10-3 | once | 15 | TRBJ2-1
TGTGCCAGCAGGACAGGGTTTGAAGCTTTCTTT | CASRTGFEAFF | TRBD1 | TRBV25-1 | - | 11 | TRBJ1-1
TGTGCCAGCAGCCCCGGTTCCGGGGGCTACACCTTC | CASSPGSGGYTF | - | TRBV11-2 | - | 12 | TRBJ1-2
TGCAGTGCTAGTACAGGCCATGAGCAGTTCTTC | CSASTGHEQFF | - | TRBV20-1 | - | 11 | TRBJ2-1
TGCAGTGGTACTTTGGAAGAGACCCAGTACTTC | CSGTLEETQYF | - | TRBV20-1 | - | 11 | TRBJ2-5
TGTGCCAGCAGCTTAGCCATGAGCTATGGCTACACCTTC | CASSLAMSYGYTF | - | TRBV7-2 | once | 13 | TRBJ1-2
TGTGCCACCACTCCGGGACAGCCCCCATATGGCTACACCTTC | CATTPGQPPYGYTF | TRBD1 | TRBV15 | - | 14 | TRBJ1-2
TGTGCCAGCAGTTTTCAGGGTATCGCTGAAGCTTTCTTT | CASSFQGIAEAFF | - | TRBV6-6 | few | 13 | TRBJ1-1
TGTGCCAGCAGTTCTAGCCGGCGCTCCTACAATGAGCAGTTCTTC | CASSSSRRSYNEQFF | - | TRBV6-6 | - | 15 | TRBJ2-1
TGTGCCAGCTCACCACCTTTAAGGGACAGGAACACTGAAGCTTTCTTT | CASSPPLRDRNTEAFF | TRBD1 | TRBV18 | - | 16 | TRBJ1-1
TGTGCCTGGCGGGGGGGCGATGAAAAACTGTTTTTT | CAWRGGDEKLFF | - | TRBV30 | few | 12 | TRBJ1-4
TGTGCCATCAGTGAGGACAGAAATTCACCCCTCCACTTT | CAISEDRNSPLHF | - | TRBV10-3 | - | 13 | TRBJ1-6
TGTGCCAGCAAAGCGGGGGGGGGTGTGAACACTGAAGCTTTCTTT | CASKAGGGVNTEAFF | - | TRBV28 | - | 15 | TRBJ1-1
TGCGCCAGCAGCCAGGGGCCGGGACAGGGGTACACTGAAGCTTTCTTT | CASSQGPGQGYTEAFF | TRBD1 | TRBV4-1 | - | 16 | TRBJ1-1
TGTGCCAGCAGCTCCCGACAGGGGGCTATGGCTGAAGCTTTCTTT | CASSSRQGAMAEAFF | TRBD1 | TRBV7-9 | - | 15 | TRBJ1-1
TGTGCCAGCAGCTTACTTCTTTATAATTCACCCCTCCACTTT | CASSLLLYNSPLHF | - | TRBV7-2 | - | 14 | TRBJ1-6
TGTGCCAGCAGCTTCGGACAGGGCGAGCTGTTTTTT | CASSFGQGELFF | TRBD1 | TRBV7-3 | - | 12 | TRBJ2-2
TGTGCCAGCTCACTCACAGTCGTTGGGGGCGCGTCACAGCGGTATAATTCACCCCTCCACTTT | CASSLTVVGGASQRYNSPLHF | - | TRBV18 | - | 21 | TRBJ1-6
TGTGCCAGCAGCGCGGGAGACACAGATACGCAGTATTTT | CASSAGDTDTQYF | TRBD2 | TRBV7-9 | - | 13 | TRBJ2-3
TGTGCCTGGAACTCAGGGGTCAATTCACCCCTCCACTTT | CAWNSGVNSPLHF | - | TRBV30 | - | 13 | TRBJ1-6
TGTGCCAGCAGGGCCGGGACAGGGGTCCAGCCCCAGCATTTT | CASRAGTGVQPQHF | TRBD1 | TRBV6-5 | - | 14 | TRBJ1-5
TGCGCCAGCAGCAATGGGACAGGGACGGGGGAGACCCAGTACTTC | CASSNGTGTGETQYF | TRBD1 | TRBV5-1 | - | 15 | TRBJ2-5